These 23 T cell receptor beta chains were sequenced from one sample in a study of glioma-infiltrating T cells after dendritic cell vaccination. TCRdb's copy holds only in-frame clones and misses some; the assay was immunoSEQ multiplex PCR. Of 95,000 to 110,000 clones detected, roughly four fifths appear once; the ten largest clones hold roughly 12%. Sample: blood, taken before dendritic cell vaccination. These receptors all come from a human donor with glioblastoma.

This clone has more than one count but fewer than ten. V is TRBV2 and J is TRBJ1-3; possible D gene TRBD1, 6 bases. The CDR3 consists of 16 residues. CDR1 is SNHLY and CDR2 is FYNNEI in the germline V gene. Trimming left V 6 bases short and J 4 bases short, with 19 bases between. Here the CDR3 DNA reads TGTGCCAGCAGCTACTTGGGGGGGCCTTCGGGAAACACCATATATTTT. It codes for CASSYLGGPSGNTIYF.

CDR3 DNA sequence: TGTGCCAGCAGCTTAGAAGGCAGGGGGGACTATGGCTACACCTTC. Translated: CASSLEGRGDYGYTF. The V and J genes are TRBV11-2 and TRBJ1-2; 7 bases align to TRBD1. The CDR3 runs 15 residues. Germline assignment: CDR1 SGHAT and CDR2 FQNNGV. Germline trimming cut 0 bases from V and 3 bases from J; bases unmatched to any gene: 4. Using reference TRBV11-2 and TRBJ1-2 for the parts outside the CDR3, the full variable domain is EAGVAQSPRYKIIEKRQSVAFWCNPISGHATLYWYQQILGQGPKLLIQFQNNGVVDDSQLPKDRFSAERLKGVDSTLKIQPAKLEDSAVYLCASSLEGRGDYGYTFGSGTRLTVV.

The V call is TRBV9, the J call TRBJ2-5, with TRBD2 identical over 16 bases. The V gene's germline CDR1 is SGDLS and CDR2 YYNGEE. The junction had 7 bases not matched to a gene; V was cut back by 3 bases and J by 5 bases. The CDR3 totals 17 residues. The CDR3 DNA reads as TGTGCCAGCAGCGGAGGGACTAGCGGGGGGGCTGTGGAGACCCAGTACTTC. Translating it yields CASSGGTSGGAVETQYF.

The rearrangement uses TRBV7-9 and TRBJ2-7; possible D gene TRBD2, 6 bases. The CDR3 covers 18 residues. The V end was cut by 5 bases, the J end by 5 bases, with 28 bases between. Germline V gene lookup returns CDR1 SEHNR and CDR2 FQNEAQ (reference sequence). The CDR3 region is CASSDSQLGMLAGNEQYF. For the CDR3, the DNA is TGTGCCAGCAGCGACTCCCAGCTCGGGATGCTTGCGGGGAACGAGCAGTACTTC.

This sequence joins TRBV7-6 and TRBJ1-5, with TRBD1 identical over 9 bases. This CDR3 comprises 16 residues. Germline CDR1 reads SGHVS; CDR2 reads FNYEAQ. V lost 5 bases to trimming and J lost 7 bases; unmatched junction nucleotides: 12. The CDR3 DNA reads as TGTGCCAGCAGCCCCCCCTTCACAGGGGGCAGGCAGCCCCAGCATTTT. Protein: CASSPPFTGGRQPQHF. Looking up the rest from reference TRBV7-6 and TRBJ1-5 gives the full variable domain: GAGVSQSPRYKVTKRGQDVALRCDPISGHVSLYWYRQALGQGPEFLTYFNYEAQQDKSGLPNDRFSAERPEGSISTLTIQRTEQRDSAMYRCASSPPFTGGRQPQHFGDGTRLSIL.

The CDR3 sequence: CAYTAVAGAEGYTF. The CDR3 DNA reads as TGTGCCTACACCGCGGTTGCAGGGGCTGAGGGCTACACCTTC. The rearrangement joins TRBV30 to TRBJ1-2, with a tentative D call TRBD1 (6 bases). The V gene lost 7 bases and the J gene lost 8 bases, with 23 bases spanning the gap. The CDR3 runs to 14 residues. From germline, CDR1 is GTSNPN and CDR2 SVGIG (reference sequence).

CDR3 nucleotide sequence: TGTGCCAGCAGCCTCGCCGTGACAAACGAGCAGTTCTTC. It yields the protein CASSLAVTNEQFF. The rearrangement links TRBV7-2 to TRBJ2-1; D uncertain. This CDR3 comprises 13 residues. Germline V gene data show CDR1 as SGHTA and CDR2 as FQGNSA. V dropped 5 bases and J dropped 10 bases, with 15 bases sitting between them.

This rearrangement joins TRBV6-5 to TRBJ2-7, with 9 bases identical to TRBD1. The CDR3 loop spans 13 amino acids. Germline trimming cut 11 bases from V and 6 bases from J; bases unmatched to any gene: 11. Germline-derived CDR1 and CDR2 are MNHEY and SVGAGI. CDR3 region: CASEQDRGSEQYF. In DNA, the CDR3 is TGTGCCTCCGAGCAGGACAGGGGATCCGAGCAGTACTTC.

This chain connects TRBV4-1 to TRBJ2-1; D possibly corresponds to TRBD2 (6 bases). The V and J ends lost 3 bases and 6 bases respectively, with 9 bases between them. Germline V CDR1 and CDR2: MGHRA, YSYEKL. The CDR3 is 13 amino acids. CDR3 amino acids: CASSQGTFNEQFF. CDR3 in DNA: TGCGCCAGCAGCCAGGGGACTTTCAATGAGCAGTTCTTC.

The chain joins TRBV28 to TRBJ2-7; D perhaps matches TRBD2 (5 bases). The CDR3 runs 15 residues. V was shortened by 4 bases and J by 4 bases, with 17 bases between the two germline ends. Germline CDR1 is MDHEN and CDR2 is SYDVKM. The CDR3: CASSSPPLARYEQYF. In DNA, the CDR3 is TGTGCCAGCAGTTCCCCCCCCCTAGCACGGTACGAGCAGTACTTC.

This clone was counted at least ten times. The rearrangement links TRBV6-5 to TRBJ2-5; no reliable D call. Trimming stripped 5 bases from V and 5 bases from J, with 12 bases between. The CDR3 sequence is 13 residues long. The germline CDR1 and CDR2 sequences are MNHEY and SVGAGI. CDR3 residues: CASSGQALETQYF. The CDR3 DNA reads TGTGCCAGCAGTGGTCAGGCATTGGAGACCCAGTACTTC.

The gene calls are TRBV5-1 and TRBJ1-6; D is undetermined. This CDR3 is built from 16 residues. Germline values: CDR1 SGHRS, CDR2 YFSETQ. V shed 0 bases and J shed 7 bases, with 14 bases lying between them. This CDR3 is CASSLDSFLENSPLHF. The CDR3 DNA reads as TGCGCCAGCAGCTTGGACAGCTTCTTAGAGAATTCACCCCTCCACTTT. The complete variable domain, with remaining parts taken from reference TRBV5-1 and TRBJ1-6, reads KAGVTQTPRYLIKTRGQQVTLSCSPISGHRSVSWYQQTPGQGLQFLFEYFSETQRNKGNFPGRFSGRQFSNSRSEMNVSTLELGDSALYLCASSLDSFLENSPLHFGNGTRLTVT.

This sequence joins TRBV4-3 and TRBJ2-4; 7 positions match TRBD1. The CDR3 runs to 17 residues. Trimming removed 6 bases from V and 8 bases from J; junction bases left unmatched: 19. CDR1 and CDR2 from the germline V gene are LGHNA and YSLEER. The CDR3 DNA reads as TGCGCCAGCAGTCAAAATTACGCGACAGGGCTGGGGGACATTCAGTACTTC. Protein product: CASSQNYATGLGDIQYF.

This sequence joins TRBV5-6 and TRBJ2-3, with 9 bases lining up with TRBD2. Germline loops: CDR1 SGHDT, CDR2 YYEEEE. Trimming took 4 bases from V and 1 from J; bases not matched to a gene: 10. There are 17 residues in the CDR3. CDR3: CASSLRTRTSGTDTQYF. CDR3 DNA sequence: TGTGCCAGCAGCCTCCGGACTAGGACTAGCGGCACAGATACGCAGTATTTT.

This rearrangement joins TRBV11-3 to TRBJ2-1; D gene uncertain. The V gene's germline CDR1 is SGHNT and CDR2 YENEEA. Trimming stripped 5 bases from V and 5 bases from J, with 13 bases between. CDR3 length: 14 residues. The CDR3 region has the DNA TGTGCCAGCAGCCCGTCGCCAGACAACAATGAGCAGTTCTTC. Protein: CASSPSPDNNEQFF.

The rearrangement links TRBV10-3 to TRBJ2-7; a weak D match, TRBD2 (5 bases). There are 16 residues in the CDR3. Germline V CDR1 and CDR2: ENHRY, SYGVKD. V was shortened by 2 bases and J by 0 bases, with 14 bases between the two germline ends. CDR3 sequence: CAISEGRGSRSYEQYF. The CDR3 nucleotides are TGTGCCATCAGTGAGGGCAGAGGGTCCCGCTCCTACGAGCAGTACTTC.

This rearrangement joins TRBV5-6 to TRBJ1-6; the match to TRBD1 covers 9 bases. CDR1 and CDR2 (germline): SGHDT, YYEEEE. V trimming: 4 bases; J trimming: 6 bases; junction bases outside the gene matches: 11. The CDR3 runs to 17 residues. The chain's CDR3 is CASSRTADRGINSPLHF. The CDR3 DNA sequence: TGTGCCAGCAGCCGAACCGCCGACAGGGGGATTAATTCACCCCTCCACTTT.

This chain links TRBV7-8 with TRBJ2-7; D call uncertain. The V gene's germline CDR1 is SGHVS and CDR2 FQNEAQ. This CDR3 is built from 15 residues. V was trimmed by 8 bases and J by 6 bases, leaving 23 bases between them. The CDR3 DNA reads as TGTGCCAGCGGAGACCGAAGGCTGGCTGGCGCCGAGCAGTACTTC. Translating it yields CASGDRRLAGAEQYF.

The chain links TRBV5-5 to TRBJ1-6; the D gene is possibly TRBD1 (6 bases). The CDR3 has 15 amino acids. The germline V gene has CDR1 SGHKS and CDR2 YYEKEE (reference sequence). The V and J ends lost 4 bases and 8 bases respectively, with 16 bases between them. Here the CDR3 reads CASSERQVGDSPLHF. As DNA, the CDR3 is TGTGCCAGCAGCGAACGACAGGTAGGGGATTCACCCCTCCACTTT.

For this clone: At one end the junction does not follow the germline gene, possibly because of a read error. The same CDR3 also results from other DNA sequences found in this sample. The chain combines TRBV6-6 with TRBJ1-6; the D is unclear. Germline values: CDR1 MNHNY, CDR2 SVGAGI (reference sequence). This CDR3 comprises 15 residues. The CDR3 region is CASSYSAHDNSPLHF. CDR3 sequence (DNA): TGTGCCAGCAGTTACTCGGCACACGATAATTCTCCCCTCCACTTT.

The gene calls are TRBV7-2 and TRBJ2-7, with D tentatively TRBD2 (6 bases). The germline V gene has CDR1 SGHTA and CDR2 FQGNSA. V shed 1 base and J shed 2 bases, with 12 bases lying between them. The CDR3 runs 15 residues. The CDR3 region is CASSLVARGTYEQYF. The CDR3 DNA is TGTGCCAGCAGCTTAGTGGCCCGCGGGACCTACGAGCAGTACTTC.

The chain is built from TRBV5-1 and TRBJ1-5; 9 positions match TRBD1. The CDR3 length is 13 residues. The germline V gene has CDR1 SGHRS and CDR2 YFSETQ. V gave up 3 bases and J gave up 7 bases; unmatched junction bases: 2. The CDR3 DNA follows: TGCGCCAGCAGCTCGACAGGGGGACAGCCCCAGCATTTT. This sequence encodes CASSSTGGQPQHF.

The chain uses TRBV10-1 and TRBJ2-7; 7 bases match TRBD1. There are 13 residues in the CDR3. The germline V gene has CDR1 WNHNN and CDR2 SYGVQD (reference sequence). V dropped 2 bases and J dropped 6; count of bases not matched to a gene: 4. The CDR3 loop reads CASSETGAGEQYF. Written as DNA, the CDR3 is TGCGCCAGCAGTGAGACAGGGGCTGGCGAGCAGTACTTC.